The 22 T cell receptor beta chains presented below share a single source sample, sequenced in a study of T cells in Graves' hyperthyroidism and ophthalmopathy. Amplification yielded TCR beta CDR3 regions, with RNA transcripts as the source. The HTBI primer set drove a first-round RT-PCR of the TCR CDR3. TCRdb reanalysed the multiplex PCR reads using MiXCR and keeps one entry per CDR3 protein. The sample consists of around 380,000 distinct CDR3 sequences, approximately 13% of them appearing once. Sequenced sample: blood. The receptors originated from a man aged 25 to 45 with Graves' hyperthyroidism that later progressed to Graves' ophthalmopathy.

This clonotype was observed a handful of times. This rearrangement joins TRBV24-1 to TRBJ1-1, with D possibly matching TRBD1 (6 bases). Trimming took off 5 bases at V and 5 bases at J, with 17 bases between the two ends. This CDR3 is 15 amino acids long. Germline V gene data show CDR1 as KGHDR and CDR2 as SFDVKD. CDR3 in DNA: TGTGCCACCAGTGTCTCTTGGGGGGGGCAAACTGAAGCTTTCTTT. It is translated as CATSVSWGGQTEAFF.

This clonotype came up once. The chain carries TRBV25-1 and TRBJ2-5; TRBD1 aligns across 11 bases. CDR1 is MGHDK and CDR2 is SYGVNS in the germline V gene. This CDR3 spans 16 amino acids. The junction had 3 bases not matched to a gene; V was cut back by 1 base and J by 2 bases. DNA for the CDR3: TGTGCCAGCAGTGAATGGGGGACAGGGGGGCAAGAGACCCAGTACTTC. This sequence encodes CASSEWGTGGQETQYF.

This clonotype was counted many times. The chain uses TRBV6-1 and TRBJ1-5, with 7 nucleotides matching TRBD1. This CDR3 contains 17 residues. The germline CDR1 and CDR2 sequences are MNHNS and SASEGT. V dropped 6 bases and J dropped 3; count of bases not matched to a gene: 14. The CDR3 DNA reads TGTGCCAGCAGGGAAACGCAGGGGGTCAGTTTCAATCAGCCCCAGCATTTT. It yields the protein CASRETQGVSFNQPQHF.

This clonotype was recorded a few times. The chain couples TRBV5-6 to TRBJ1-4; 9 bases agree with TRBD1. The ends lost 3 bases at V and 5 bases at J; junction bases unmatched: 5. The germline V gene has CDR1 SGHDT and CDR2 YYEEEE. This CDR3 is built from 15 residues. This chain's CDR3 is CASSWDRDPNEKLFF. In DNA form, the CDR3 reads TGTGCCAGCAGCTGGGACAGGGACCCCAATGAAAAACTGTTTTTT.

This clonotype appeared many times. The chain joins TRBV19 to TRBJ1-5; 7 bases are shared with TRBD1. Germline-derived CDR1 and CDR2 are LNHDA and SQIVND (reference sequence). V shed 7 bases, J shed 3 bases, and the junction held 6 bases outside the gene matches. This CDR3 is built from 14 residues. The DNA for the CDR3 is TGTGCCAGTAACGACAGGGTGTCCAATCAGCCCCAGCATTTT. The encoded protein is CASNDRVSNQPQHF.

The rearrangement uses TRBV20-1 and TRBJ2-3; D possibly corresponds to TRBD1 (5 bases). CDR3 length: 14 amino acids. Germline V gives CDR1 DFQATT, CDR2 SNEGSKA (reference sequence). With 4 bases removed from V and 0 bases from J, the gap between germline ends came to 11 bases. CDR3 protein: CSAKNRLSTDTQYF. CDR3 DNA sequence: TGCAGTGCTAAGAACAGGCTTAGCACAGATACGCAGTATTTT.

This clonotype showed up many times. Here the CDR3 reads CASNRDREAFF. The CDR3 DNA follows: TGTGCCAGCAATCGGGACAGAGAAGCTTTCTTT. This chain links TRBV2 with TRBJ1-1; 7 bases map to TRBD1. The V segment lost 7 bases and the J segment 8 bases; nucleotides outside the gene matches: 4. The germline gives CDR1 SNHLY, CDR2 FYNNEI. The CDR3 is made up of 11 amino acids.

The V gene is TRBV27, the J gene TRBJ2-7; D assignment may be TRBD1 or TRBD2 (5 bases each). The germline V gene encodes CDR1 MNHEY and CDR2 SMNVEV (reference sequence). Trimming left V 8 bases short and J 0 bases short, with 11 bases between. CDR3 length: 13 residues. In DNA, the CDR3 is TGTGCCAGCGGCTGGGACCGCTCCTACGAGCAGTACTTC. It yields the protein CASGWDRSYEQYF.

This clonotype was observed a few times. This chain connects TRBV12-3 or TRBV12-4 to TRBJ2-1, with 13 bases that match TRBD2. This CDR3 contains 15 residues. V lost 3 bases and J lost 7; bases outside the gene matches: 3. CDR3 amino acids: CASSLGLAGSNEQFF. In nucleotides, the CDR3 is TGTGCCAGCAGTTTGGGACTAGCGGGGAGTAATGAGCAGTTCTTC.

The chain employs TRBV12-3 or TRBV12-4 and TRBJ1-2; a possible D gene is TRBD1 (5 bases). The CDR3 runs 12 residues. V gave up 6 bases and J gave up 5 bases, with 10 bases separating them. CDR3 DNA: TGTGCCAGCAGCGCCAGGGAGTATGGCTACACCTTC. Translating it yields CASSAREYGYTF.

The J gene is TRBJ1-4, the V gene TRBV6-1; D is uncertain. Between the trimmed V and J ends, which lost 10 bases and 4 bases, there was a span of 13 bases. Germline lookup yields CDR1 MNHNS and CDR2 SASEGT. The CDR3 contains 13 residues. The CDR3 DNA reads as TGTGCCACTACTGCAGAAAGTAATGAAAAACTGTTTTTT. Its translation: CATTAESNEKLFF.

V usage is TRBV5-5 and J usage is TRBJ2-7, with 8 bases identical to TRBD1. Germline assignment: CDR1 SGHKS and CDR2 YYEKEE (reference sequence). The CDR3 extends over 15 amino acids. The junction had 8 bases not matched to a gene; V was cut back by 4 bases and J by 2 bases. The CDR3 is CASSLGQAETYEQYF. The CDR3, as DNA: TGTGCCAGCAGCCTGGGACAGGCCGAAACCTACGAGCAGTACTTC.

This clonotype showed up just a few times. One end of the junction fails to match germline, which may point to a read error. V is TRBV7-7 and J is TRBJ1-1; D is undetermined. The germline CDR1 and CDR2 sequences are SSHAT and FNYEAQ (reference sequence). This CDR3 has 14 residues. The CDR3 DNA sequence: TGTGCTAGCAGCGAAGGACGGGGGAACACTGAAGCTTTCTTT. Its protein is CASSEGRGNTEAFF.

This clonotype was seen only once. Written as DNA, the CDR3 is TGTGCCAGCAGCTTAAAGGGCGGGAAGACAGGGGAGAACACTGAAGCTTTCTTT. This sequence encodes CASSLKGGKTGENTEAFF. The chain has TRBV7-3 and TRBJ1-1; 8 bases map to TRBD1. The V gene end was trimmed by 1 base and the J gene end by 1 base; junction bases not matched to a gene: 11. Germline CDR1 SGHTA, CDR2 FQGTGA. The CDR3 length is 18 residues.

The table lists this clonotype with many counts. The chain links TRBV20-1 to TRBJ2-7, with D unresolved. Trimming took 3 bases from V and 2 from J, leaving 8 bases between them. This CDR3 has 12 amino acids. Germline lookup yields CDR1 DFQATT and CDR2 SNEGSKA (reference sequence). For the CDR3, the DNA is TGCAGTGCTAGTAACGTAGCCTACGAGCAGTACTTC. Translating it yields CSASNVAYEQYF.

The chain recombines TRBV2 with TRBJ2-1, with 8 positions matching TRBD2. Trimming at V came to 2 bases and at J to 9 bases, leaving 3 bases not matched to a gene. The CDR3 length is 13 residues. CDR1 and CDR2 from the germline V gene are SNHLY and FYNNEI. Here the CDR3 reads CASSEMLAGEQFF. As DNA, the CDR3 is TGTGCCAGCAGTGAAATGCTAGCGGGTGAGCAGTTCTTC.

This clonotype has a count of ten or more. The chain couples TRBV5-5 to TRBJ2-7; D possibly matches TRBD1 or TRBD2 (5 bases each). Trimming left V 8 bases short and J 3 bases short, with 18 bases between. Germline CDR1 and CDR2: SGHKS and YYEKEE (reference sequence). CDR3 length: 14 residues. DNA of the CDR3: TGTGCCAGTCAAACGGGACCCTTAGACTACGAGCAGTACTTC. Its protein product is CASQTGPLDYEQYF.

With respect to this clonotype: Compared with germline, one end of the junction differs, possibly owing to a read error. This sequence joins TRBV7-2 and TRBJ2-2; possibly TRBD2 for D (5 bases). Germline CDR1 and CDR2: SGHTA and FQGNSA. This CDR3 region has 14 residues. In DNA, the CDR3 is TGTGCCAGCAGCTTACTCGCGGCCGACGGGGAGCTGTCTTTT. Residues: CASSLLAADGELSF.

This clonotype was observed many times. The chain couples TRBV11-2 to TRBJ2-7; perhaps TRBD1 as D (5 bases). V was shortened by 5 bases and J by 3 bases, with 14 bases between the two germline ends. Germline assignment: CDR1 SGHAT and CDR2 FQNNGV. The CDR3 has 14 residues. The CDR3, as DNA: TGTGCCAGCAGCCCAGGCAGGGTACTCTACGAGCAGTACTTC. It encodes CASSPGRVLYEQYF.

This clonotype was observed a few times. This chain links TRBV10-3 with TRBJ2-5, with 9 positions matching TRBD2. The junction had 8 bases not matched to a gene; V was cut back by 5 bases and J by 4 bases. Germline values: CDR1 ENHRY, CDR2 SYGVKD. There are 15 residues in the CDR3. CDR3 loop: CAISRGTSSGETQYF. The CDR3 DNA reads as TGTGCCATCAGTCGCGGGACTAGCTCTGGAGAGACCCAGTACTTC.

This clonotype appeared many times. The chain recombines TRBV20-1 with TRBJ1-4, with D unclear. V was cut by 2 bases and J by 8 bases, with 3 bases left in between. The CDR3 sequence is 10 residues long. Germline loops: CDR1 DFQATT, CDR2 SNEGSKA (reference sequence). The CDR3 coding sequence is TGCAGTGCTAGACGGGAAAAACTGTTTTTT. Its translation: CSARREKLFF.

This clonotype came up many times. The V call is TRBV29-1, the J call TRBJ2-2; a weak D match, TRBD1 (5 bases). CDR3 length: 12 amino acids. V dropped 7 bases and J dropped 1 base, with 7 bases sitting between them. Looked up from germline, CDR1 is SQVTM and CDR2 is ANQGSEA. CDR3 bases: TGCAGCGCCACAGGGAACACCGGGGAGCTGTTTTTT. Protein sequence: CSATGNTGELFF.